This T cell receptor beta chain was sequenced during a study of blood T cells in healthy people across ages. Germline lookup yields CDR1 LGHNA and CDR2 YSLEER. The CDR3 spans 14 residues. V was shortened by 0 bases and J by 3 bases, with 8 bases between the two germline ends. There are a few counts of this clonotype. A second roughly 7 to 12 cycle PCR used barcoded and J-beta primers. TCRdb reprocessed the 5' RACE reads via MiXCR and lists one record per CDR3 protein. The data show 650,000 to 800,000 distinct CDR3 sequences, under 45% seen once. This TCR came from a man in his 60s in good health. The chain recombines TRBV4-3 with TRBJ1-1; TRBD1 might be the D (5 bases). Sequenced input: blood. The CDR3 nucleotides read TGCGCCAGCAGCCAAGAGCAGGGTGACACTGAAGCTTTCTTT. Translating gives CASSQEQGDTEAFF.